These 3 T cell receptor beta chains were sequenced from one sample in a study of cytomegalovirus exposure and HLA in healthy donors. It was with 60 Vbeta and 13 Jbeta primers that the PCR ran. The data were produced by immunoSEQ multiplex PCR, yet TCRdb's version contains in-frame clones alone and is incomplete. This sample has 100,000 to 120,000 clones, with about 12% found just once. Source material: PBMCs. These receptors all come from a man aged 35-49 years in good health and CMV-seropositive.

V usage is TRBV30 and J usage is TRBJ1-5, with TRBD1 identical over 7 bases. V was pared by 2 bases and J by 7 bases, with 8 bases of the junction left unmatched. The CDR3 totals 14 residues. Germline V gene data show CDR1 as GTSNPN and CDR2 as SVGIG (reference sequence). The CDR3 here is CAWSMTGRGQPQHF. The CDR3 DNA follows: TGTGCCTGGAGTATGACAGGGCGGGGACAGCCCCAGCATTTT.

V and J are TRBV28 and TRBJ1-3, with 7 bases identical to TRBD1. The CDR3 loop spans 17 amino acids. With 1 base clipped from V and 0 bases from J, the junction kept 6 bases outside the gene matches. Per the germline V gene, CDR1 is MDHEN and CDR2 is SYDVKM. CDR3 sequence reads: CASSLFGQAVSGNTIYF. CDR3 in DNA: TGTGCCAGCAGTTTATTTGGACAGGCGGTCTCTGGAAACACCATATATTTT.

This rearrangement joins TRBV4-3 to TRBJ2-7, with TRBD1 matching 10 bases. V gave up 0 bases and J gave up 5 bases; unmatched junction bases: 7. Germline loops: CDR1 LGHNA, CDR2 YSLEER. There are 16 residues in the CDR3. The CDR3 reads CASSQDWTGGGNEQYF. Here the CDR3 DNA reads TGCGCCAGCAGCCAAGATTGGACAGGGGGAGGGAACGAGCAGTACTTC.